Each of the 6 T cell receptor beta chains below was sequenced from the same sample in a study of blood T cell repertoires in COVID-19. Data came from immunoSEQ multiplex PCR; TCRdb stores just in-frame clones and leaves some out. Of around 120,000 clones listed, approximately 80% are singletons. The material sequenced was peripheral blood. The receptors come from a man between 65 and 85 years old with active or convalescent COVID-19.

In DNA form, the CDR3 reads TGTGCCAGCAGCCCGGACAGGGGCACAGATACGCAGTATTTT. Translated: CASSPDRGTDTQYF. The rearrangement links TRBV27 to TRBJ2-3; 8 bases are shared with TRBD1. The germline V gene encodes CDR1 MNHEY and CDR2 SMNVEV (reference sequence). V shed 6 bases, J shed 1 base, and the junction held 3 bases outside the gene matches. The CDR3 covers 14 residues.

The chain carries TRBV7-2 and TRBJ1-6; D not resolved. The germline gives CDR1 SGHTA, CDR2 FQGNSA. CDR3 length equals 16 residues. The V gene lost 0 bases and the J gene lost 7 bases, with 13 bases spanning the gap. DNA for the CDR3: TGTGCCAGCAGCTTAGCGTCCGGGGAGGCGAATTCACCCCTCCACTTT. This gives the protein CASSLASGEANSPLHF.

This clone was counted once. The chain is built from TRBV5-1 and TRBJ2-5; D is perhaps TRBD2 (6 bases). CDR3 length equals 15 residues. Germline V gene lookup returns CDR1 SGHRS and CDR2 YFSETQ. Trimming removed 2 bases from V and 2 bases from J, with 13 bases in between. The CDR3 sequence is CASSFFRGIQETQYF. The CDR3 DNA sequence: TGCGCCAGCAGCTTTTTTCGCGGGATACAAGAGACCCAGTACTTC. The full variable domain, in which reference TRBV5-1 and TRBJ2-5 provide the parts outside the CDR3, is KAGVTQTPRYLIKTRGQQVTLSCSPISGHRSVSWYQQTPGQGLQFLFEYFSETQRNKGNFPGRFSGRQFSNSRSEMNVSTLELGDSALYLCASSFFRGIQETQYFGPGTRLLVL.

The chain is built from TRBV10-3 and TRBJ2-2; 9 bases match TRBD1. V lost 7 bases and J lost 5; bases outside the gene matches: 5. This CDR3 comprises 14 residues. Germline V gene sequence: CDR1 ENHRY, CDR2 SYGVKD. The CDR3 protein is CAIKDRGGTGELFF. The CDR3 coding sequence is TGTGCCATCAAGGACAGGGGAGGGACCGGGGAGCTGTTTTTT.

CDR3 coding DNA: TGTGCCAGCAGGTTAGGTAGCGGGAGCGGAGAGACCCAGTACTTC. It specifies CASRLGSGSGETQYF. This rearrangement joins TRBV5-8 to TRBJ2-5; 9 bases are shared with TRBD2. CDR3 length: 15 residues. The junction had 9 bases not matched to a gene; V was cut back by 5 bases and J by 4 bases. Germline CDR1 is SGHTS and CDR2 is YDEGEE. The variable domain in full, with the rest retrieved from reference TRBV5-8 and TRBJ2-5, is EAGVTQSPTHLIKTRGQQATLRCSPISGHTSVYWYQQALGLGLQFLLWYDEGEERNRGNFPPRFSGRQFPNYSSELNVNALELEDSALYLCASRLGSGSGETQYFGPGTRLLVL.

CDR3 DNA: TGTGCCAGCAGCTTATGGGGGGAGGGCACTGAAGCTTTCTTT. As protein: CASSLWGEGTEAFF. The V call is TRBV7-2, the J call TRBJ1-1; perhaps TRBD1 as D (5 bases). V dropped 2 bases and J dropped 4 bases, with 11 bases sitting between them. Germline V gene data show CDR1 as SGHTA and CDR2 as FQGNSA. CDR3 size: 14 residues.